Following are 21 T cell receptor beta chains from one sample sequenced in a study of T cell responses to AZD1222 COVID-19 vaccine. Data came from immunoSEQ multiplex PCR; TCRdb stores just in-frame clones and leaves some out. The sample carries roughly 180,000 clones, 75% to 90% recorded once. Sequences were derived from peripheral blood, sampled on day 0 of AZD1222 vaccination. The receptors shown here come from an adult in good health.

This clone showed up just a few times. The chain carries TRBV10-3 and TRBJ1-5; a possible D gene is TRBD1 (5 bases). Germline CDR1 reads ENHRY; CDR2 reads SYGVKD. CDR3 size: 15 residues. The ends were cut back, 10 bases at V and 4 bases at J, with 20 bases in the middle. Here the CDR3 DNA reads TGTGCCAGGGAAAGGGGACCGGGGGGTAATCAGCCCCAGCATTTT. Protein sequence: CARERGPGGNQPQHF.

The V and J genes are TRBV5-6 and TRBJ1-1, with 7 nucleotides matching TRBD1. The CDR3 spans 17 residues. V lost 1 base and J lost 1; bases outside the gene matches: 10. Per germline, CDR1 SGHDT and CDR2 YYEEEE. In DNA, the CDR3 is TGTGCCAGCAGCTTGACCCATGAGGGGGCATGGAACACTGAAGCTTTCTTT. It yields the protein CASSLTHEGAWNTEAFF. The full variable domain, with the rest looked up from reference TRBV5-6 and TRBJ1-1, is DAGVTQSPTHLIKTRGQQVTLRCSPKSGHDTVSWYQQALGQGPQFIFQYYEEEERQRGNFPDRFSGHQFPNYSSELNVNALLLGDSALYLCASSLTHEGAWNTEAFFGQGTRLTVV.

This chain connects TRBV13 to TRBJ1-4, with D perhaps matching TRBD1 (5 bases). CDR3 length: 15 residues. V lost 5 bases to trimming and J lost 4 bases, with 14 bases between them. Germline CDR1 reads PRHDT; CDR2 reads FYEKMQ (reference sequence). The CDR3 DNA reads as TGTGCCAGCAGCGGGGCGGGACGGCATAATGAAAAACTGTTTTTT. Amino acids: CASSGAGRHNEKLFF.

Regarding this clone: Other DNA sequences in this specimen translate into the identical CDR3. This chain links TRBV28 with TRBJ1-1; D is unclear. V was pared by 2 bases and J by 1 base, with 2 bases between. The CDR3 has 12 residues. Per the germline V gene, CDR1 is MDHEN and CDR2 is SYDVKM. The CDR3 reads CASSLRNTEAFF. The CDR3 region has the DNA TGTGCCAGCAGTTTACGGAACACTGAAGCTTTCTTT.

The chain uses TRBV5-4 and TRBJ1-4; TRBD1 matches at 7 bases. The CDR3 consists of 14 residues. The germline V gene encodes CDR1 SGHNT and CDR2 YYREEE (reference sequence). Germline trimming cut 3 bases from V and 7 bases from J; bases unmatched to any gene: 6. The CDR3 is CASSWDSSSEKLFF. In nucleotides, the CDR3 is TGTGCCAGCAGCTGGGACAGTTCTTCTGAAAAACTGTTTTTT. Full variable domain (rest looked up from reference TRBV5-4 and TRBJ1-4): ETGVTQSPTHLIKTRGQQVTLRCSSQSGHNTVSWYQQALGQGPQFIFQYYREEENGRGNFPPRFSGLQFPNYSSELNVNALELDDSALYLCASSWDSSSEKLFFGSGTQLSVL.

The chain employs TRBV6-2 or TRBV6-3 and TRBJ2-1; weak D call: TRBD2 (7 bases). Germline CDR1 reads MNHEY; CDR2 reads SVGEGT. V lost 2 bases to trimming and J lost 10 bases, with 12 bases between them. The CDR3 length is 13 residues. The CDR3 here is CASSYPEGGEQFF. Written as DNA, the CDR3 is TGTGCCAGCAGTTACCCCGAGGGGGGGGAGCAGTTCTTC.

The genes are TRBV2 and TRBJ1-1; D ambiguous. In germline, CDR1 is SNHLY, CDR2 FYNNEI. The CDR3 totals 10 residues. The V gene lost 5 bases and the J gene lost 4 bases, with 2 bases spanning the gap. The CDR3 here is CASSITEAFF. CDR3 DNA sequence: TGTGCCAGCAGTATCACTGAAGCTTTCTTT. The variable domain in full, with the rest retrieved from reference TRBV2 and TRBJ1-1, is EPEVTQTPSHQVTQMGQEVILRCVPISNHLYFYWYRQILGQKVEFLVSFYNNEISEKSEIFDDQFSVERPDGSNFTLKIRSTKLEDSAMYFCASSITEAFFGQGTRLTVV.

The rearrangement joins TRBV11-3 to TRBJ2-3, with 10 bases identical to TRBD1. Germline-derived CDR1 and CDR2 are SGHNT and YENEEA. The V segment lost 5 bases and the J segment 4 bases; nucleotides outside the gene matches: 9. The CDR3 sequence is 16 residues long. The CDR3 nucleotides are TGTGCCAGCAGCCCAAGCCGGACAGGGGGAGCAGATACGCAGTATTTT. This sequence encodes CASSPSRTGGADTQYF.

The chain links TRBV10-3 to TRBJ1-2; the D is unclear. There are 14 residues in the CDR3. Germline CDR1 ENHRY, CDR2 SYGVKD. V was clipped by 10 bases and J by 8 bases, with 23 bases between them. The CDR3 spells CATTPGSGLGGYTF. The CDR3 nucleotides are TGTGCCACTACGCCGGGCTCGGGATTAGGAGGCTACACCTTC.

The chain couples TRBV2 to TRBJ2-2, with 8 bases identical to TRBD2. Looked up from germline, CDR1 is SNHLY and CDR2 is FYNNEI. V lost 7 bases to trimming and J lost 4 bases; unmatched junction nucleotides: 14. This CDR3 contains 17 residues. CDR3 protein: CASNQGQERGPTGELFF. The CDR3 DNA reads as TGTGCCAGCAATCAGGGTCAGGAGCGGGGGCCCACCGGGGAGCTGTTTTTT.

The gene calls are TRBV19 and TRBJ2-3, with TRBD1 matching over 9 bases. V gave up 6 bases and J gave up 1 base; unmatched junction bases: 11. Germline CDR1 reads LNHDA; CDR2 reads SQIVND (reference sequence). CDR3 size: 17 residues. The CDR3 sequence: CASSASNRGRRTDTQYF. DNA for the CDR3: TGTGCCAGTAGCGCGTCAAACAGGGGGCGCCGCACAGATACGCAGTATTTT.

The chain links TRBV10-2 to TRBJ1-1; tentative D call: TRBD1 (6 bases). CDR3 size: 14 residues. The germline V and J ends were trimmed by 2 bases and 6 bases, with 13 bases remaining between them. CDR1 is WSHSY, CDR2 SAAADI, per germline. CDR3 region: CASSEGQQLAEAFF. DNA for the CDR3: TGCGCCAGCAGTGAGGGACAGCAGCTCGCTGAAGCTTTCTTT.

CDR3 residues: CASSLGVNTGELFF. The CDR3 DNA reads TGTGCCAGCAGCTTAGGGGTTAACACCGGGGAGCTGTTTTTT. V and J are TRBV7-2 and TRBJ2-2; D call uncertain. CDR1 SGHTA and CDR2 FQGNSA come from the germline V gene. This CDR3 has 14 amino acids. The germline V and J ends were trimmed by 1 base and 2 bases, with 5 bases remaining between them. Full variable domain (missing parts from reference TRBV7-2 and TRBJ2-2): GAGVSQSPSNKVTEKGKDVELRCDPISGHTALYWYRQSLGQGLEFLIYFQGNSAPDKSGLPSDRFSAERTGGSVSTLTIQRTQQEDSAVYLCASSLGVNTGELFFGEGSRLTVL.

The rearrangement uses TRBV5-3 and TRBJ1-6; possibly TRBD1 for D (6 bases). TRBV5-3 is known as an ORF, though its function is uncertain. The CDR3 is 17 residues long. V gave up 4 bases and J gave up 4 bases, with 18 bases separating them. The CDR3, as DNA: TGTGCCAGAAGCCAGACAGGACTAGATAGATATAATTCACCCCTCCACTTT. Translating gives CARSQTGLDRYNSPLHF.

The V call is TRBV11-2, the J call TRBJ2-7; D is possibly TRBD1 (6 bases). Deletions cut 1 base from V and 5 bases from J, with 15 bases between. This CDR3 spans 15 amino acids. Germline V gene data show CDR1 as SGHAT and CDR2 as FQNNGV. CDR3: CASSLGTGTIDEQYF. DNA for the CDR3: TGTGCCAGCAGCTTAGGAACAGGGACGATTGACGAGCAGTACTTC.

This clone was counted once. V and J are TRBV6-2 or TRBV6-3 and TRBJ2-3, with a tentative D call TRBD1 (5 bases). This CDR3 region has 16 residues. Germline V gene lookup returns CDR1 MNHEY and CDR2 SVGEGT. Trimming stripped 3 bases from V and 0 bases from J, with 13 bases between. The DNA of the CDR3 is TGTGCCAGCAGTTATTCCGGACACTCTAGCACAGATACGCAGTATTTT. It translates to CASSYSGHSSTDTQYF.

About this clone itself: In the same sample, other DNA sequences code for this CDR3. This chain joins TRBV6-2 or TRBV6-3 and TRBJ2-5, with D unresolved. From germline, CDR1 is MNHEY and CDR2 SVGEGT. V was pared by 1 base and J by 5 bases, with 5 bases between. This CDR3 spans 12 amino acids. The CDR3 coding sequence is TGTGCCAGCAGTTACTTCGGGGAGACCCAGTACTTC. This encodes CASSYFGETQYF.

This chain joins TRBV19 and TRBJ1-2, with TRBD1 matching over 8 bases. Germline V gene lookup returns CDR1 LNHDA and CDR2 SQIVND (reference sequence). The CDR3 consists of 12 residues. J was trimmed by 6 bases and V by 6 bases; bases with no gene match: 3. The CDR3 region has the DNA TGTGCCAGTAGGGACAGGGCCGATGGCTACACCTTC. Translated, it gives CASRDRADGYTF.

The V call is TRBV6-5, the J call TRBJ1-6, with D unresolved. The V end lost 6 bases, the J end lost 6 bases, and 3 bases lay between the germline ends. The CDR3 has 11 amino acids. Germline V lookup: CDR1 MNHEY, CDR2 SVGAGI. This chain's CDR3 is CASRLNSPLHF. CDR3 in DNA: TGTGCCAGCAGGCTTAATTCACCCCTCCACTTT.

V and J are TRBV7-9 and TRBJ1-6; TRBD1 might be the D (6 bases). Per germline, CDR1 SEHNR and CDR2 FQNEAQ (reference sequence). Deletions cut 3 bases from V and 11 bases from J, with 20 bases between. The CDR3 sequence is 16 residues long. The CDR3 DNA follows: TGTGCCAGCAGCTTCGATTGGGGGGGCTGGGACCCACCCCTCCACTTT. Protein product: CASSFDWGGWDPPLHF.

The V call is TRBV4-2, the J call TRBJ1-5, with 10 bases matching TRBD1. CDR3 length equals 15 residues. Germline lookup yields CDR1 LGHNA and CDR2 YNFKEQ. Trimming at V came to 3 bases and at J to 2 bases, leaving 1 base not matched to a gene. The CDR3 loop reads CASSHGQGGNQPQHF. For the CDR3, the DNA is TGTGCCAGCAGCCACGGACAGGGGGGCAATCAGCCCCAGCATTTT.